These 20 T cell receptor beta chains were sequenced from one sample in a study of T cells in Graves' hyperthyroidism and ophthalmopathy (dated by TCRdb to between 2018 and 2020). To prepare the library, multiplex PCR was applied. Sequencing relied on an Illumina HiSeq 2000. TCR beta CDR3 regions were amplified from RNA transcripts. The first round of RT-PCR for the TCR CDR3 was performed with the HTBI primer set and the Qiagen OneStep RT-PCR kit. TCRdb cleaned the public reads at Q25 with fastp, built clones with MiXCR and kept in-frame beta chains. A single entry per CDR3 protein holds the most common genes and DNA from its merged rows. The sample includes roughly 500,000 distinct CDR3 sequences, with roughly a quarter observed a single time. In total, the top ten clones hold around 10% of the sample. What was sequenced was blood. These receptors were taken from a woman aged 25 to 39 with Graves' ophthalmopathy.

This clonotype was seen repeatedly, ten times or more. The chain uses TRBV11-1 and TRBJ2-2, with a possible D match to TRBD2 (7 bases). This CDR3 is built from 16 residues. CDR1 and CDR2 (germline): SGHAT, FQDESV (reference sequence). Trimming removed 4 bases at V and 3 bases at J, with 15 bases between. CDR3 DNA sequence: TGTGCCAGCAGCTACTGGGGGGGCGCAGACACCGGGGAGCTGTTTTTT. Protein product: CASSYWGGADTGELFF.

This clonotype was found many times. The rearrangement joins TRBV7-2 to TRBJ1-1; no reliable D call. The germline gives CDR1 SGHTA, CDR2 FQGNSA. V was trimmed by 2 bases and J by 8 bases, leaving 18 bases between them. The CDR3 has 15 amino acids. The CDR3 is CASSLKTFSPQEAFF. The CDR3 bases are TGTGCCAGCAGCTTAAAGACATTTTCCCCCCAAGAAGCTTTCTTT.

CDR3 amino acids: CSVAGQGKRNTGELFF. The CDR3 coding sequence is TGCAGCGTTGCTGGACAGGGAAAAAGGAACACCGGGGAGCTGTTTTTT. The chain recombines TRBV29-1 with TRBJ2-2; 8 bases agree with TRBD1. The germline V gene has CDR1 SQVTM and CDR2 ANQGSEA. The length of the CDR3 is 16 residues. V trimming: 4 bases; J trimming: 1 base; junction bases outside the gene matches: 8.

The table lists this clonotype with many counts. The chain is built from TRBV19 and TRBJ2-7; possibly TRBD1 for D (5 bases). Germline V gene sequence: CDR1 LNHDA, CDR2 SQIVND (reference sequence). CDR3 length: 15 residues. The V gene lost 2 bases and the J gene lost 0 bases, with 11 bases spanning the gap. DNA of the CDR3: TGTGCCAGTAGTATACAGGGCTTCGGCTCCTACGAGCAGTACTTC. Its protein is CASSIQGFGSYEQYF. Looking up the rest from reference TRBV19 and TRBJ2-7 gives the full variable domain: DGGITQSPKYLFRKEGQNVTLSCEQNLNHDAMYWYRQDPGQGLRLIYYSQIVNDFQKGDIAEGYSVSREKKESFPLTVTSAQKNPTAFYLCASSIQGFGSYEQYFGPGTRLTVT.

The sample holds many counts of this clonotype. The chain is built from TRBV10-3 and TRBJ1-2; D remains ambiguous. The V end lost 2 bases, the J end lost 7 bases, and 11 bases lay between the germline ends. The CDR3 covers 13 residues. CDR1 and CDR2 (germline): ENHRY, SYGVKD. The CDR3 bases are TGTGCCATCAGTGAGACGCAGGAGAGTGGCTACACCTTC. Translated: CAISETQESGYTF.

This clonotype was picked up many times. V usage is TRBV6-1 and J usage is TRBJ1-1, with 10 nucleotides matching TRBD1. With V trimmed by 2 bases and J by 0 bases, 3 bases remained unmatched. The CDR3 is 16 residues long. Per the germline V gene, CDR1 is MNHNS and CDR2 is SASEGT. DNA of the CDR3: TGTGCCAGCAGTGAAACCGGGACAGGGGTGAACACTGAAGCTTTCTTT. It is translated as CASSETGTGVNTEAFF.

This clonotype has at least ten counts. J is TRBJ2-7 and V is TRBV12-3 or TRBV12-4; D is ambiguous. The CDR3 runs 14 residues. V was shortened by 2 bases and J by 2 bases, with 10 bases between the two germline ends. CDR3 protein: CASSLNSDAYEQYF. In nucleotides, the CDR3 is TGTGCCAGCAGTTTAAACAGTGACGCCTACGAGCAGTACTTC.

This clonotype was observed a few times. The chain recombines TRBV6-1 with TRBJ2-7; D gene unclear. Trimming pared 2 bases from V and 5 bases from J, leaving 10 bases between. The CDR3 has 13 residues. Looked up from germline, CDR1 is MNHNS and CDR2 is SASEGT. CDR3 in amino acids: CASSELLVDEQYF. The DNA for the CDR3 is TGTGCCAGCAGTGAATTGCTGGTGGACGAGCAGTACTTC.

On this clonotype: The junction does not match germline at one end; this may be a read error. V is TRBV7-9 and J is TRBJ1-1, with 7 bases lining up with TRBD1. The CDR3 covers 15 residues. The germline V gene has CDR1 SEHNR and CDR2 FQNEAQ (reference sequence). CDR3 in DNA: TGTGCCAGCAGTTTCCAGGGGGGGATGAACACTGAAGCTTGCTTT. Translated, it gives CASSFQGGMNTEACF. The full variable domain, with the rest looked up from reference TRBV7-9 and TRBJ1-1, is DTGVSQNPRHKITKRGQNVTFRCDPISEHNRLYWYRQTLGQGPEFLTYFQNEAQLEKSRLLSDRFSAERPKGSFSTLEIQRTEQGDSAMYLCASSFQGGMNTEACFGQGTRLTVV.

The chain links TRBV12-3 or TRBV12-4 to TRBJ1-1; D is possibly TRBD1 (5 bases). Trimming pared 4 bases from V and 4 bases from J, leaving 19 bases between. CDR3 length equals 16 residues. This CDR3 reads CASSWDSDPDPTEAFF. As DNA, the CDR3 is TGTGCCAGCAGTTGGGACTCCGACCCCGATCCCACTGAAGCTTTCTTT.

This clonotype was found many times. The chain carries TRBV20-1 and TRBJ2-5; maybe TRBD2 (7 bases). The V and J ends lost 1 base and 0 bases respectively, with 18 bases between them. The length of the CDR3 is 17 residues. The germline V gene has CDR1 DFQATT and CDR2 SNEGSKA (reference sequence). CDR3: CSARVGGLAANQETQYF. The CDR3, as DNA: TGCAGTGCTAGAGTCGGGGGGCTAGCGGCCAACCAAGAGACCCAGTACTTC.

This clonotype was detected many times. Here the CDR3 DNA reads TGTGCCAGCACCTGGGCGGGGTCCGGGGAGCTGTTTTTT. Protein sequence: CASTWAGSGELFF. The chain has TRBV27 and TRBJ2-2, with D possibly matching TRBD2 (6 bases). Germline assignment: CDR1 MNHEY and CDR2 SMNVEV (reference sequence). V was pared by 7 bases and J by 6 bases, with 12 bases between. The CDR3 runs 13 residues.

The chain has TRBV6-1 and TRBJ1-1; 7 positions agree with TRBD1. This CDR3 has 12 amino acids. V was pared by 8 bases and J by 3 bases, with 3 bases of the junction left unmatched. Germline V gene sequence: CDR1 MNHNS, CDR2 SASEGT. The CDR3 nucleotides read TGTGCCAGCGACAGGGTGGACACTGAAGCTTTCTTT. This encodes CASDRVDTEAFF.

The chain has TRBV15 and TRBJ1-2; D ambiguous. V was pared by 3 bases and J by 4 bases, with 9 bases between. The V gene's germline CDR1 is LNHNV and CDR2 YYDKDF (reference sequence). The CDR3 extends over 13 amino acids. CDR3 nucleotides: TGTGCCACCAGCAGCGGACGGAGCTATGGCTACACCTTC. Protein: CATSSGRSYGYTF.

There are many counts of this clonotype. This chain joins TRBV6-1 and TRBJ1-3, with D uncertain. V dropped 0 bases and J dropped 2 bases, with 11 bases sitting between them. The CDR3 totals 16 residues. Germline V gives CDR1 MNHNS, CDR2 SASEGT. DNA for the CDR3: TGTGCCAGCAGTGAAGCGCTTGGGTTCGCTGGAAACACCATATATTTT. Its protein is CASSEALGFAGNTIYF.

This clonotype showed up many times. The chain has TRBV24-1 and TRBJ1-5, with no clear D. V was cut by 2 bases and J by 5 bases, with 3 bases left in between. The V gene's germline CDR1 is KGHDR and CDR2 SFDVKD. CDR3 size: 12 residues. CDR3 DNA: TGTGCCACCAGTGATTCCGATCAGCCCCAGCATTTT. Translating gives CATSDSDQPQHF.

In regard to this clonotype: With a much larger clone just one base away, this may be a read error. V gene TRBV12-3 or TRBV12-4 combines with J gene TRBJ2-7; TRBD2 is a possible D gene (5 bases). This CDR3 comprises 12 residues. Trimming shortened V by 5 bases and J by 7 bases, and 12 bases separated the two germline ends. Here the CDR3 DNA reads TGTGCCAGCAGTGATGGGAGTGGGGAGCAGTACTTC. Amino acids: CASSDGSGEQYF.

This clonotype has ten or more counts. V and J are TRBV10-2 and TRBJ1-1, with 7 bases identical to TRBD1. V dropped 3 bases and J dropped 1; count of bases not matched to a gene: 2. Looked up from germline, CDR1 is WSHSY and CDR2 is SAAADI. This CDR3 contains 14 residues. The CDR3 nucleotides are TGCGCCAGCAGTGAATACAGGGGGAACACTGAAGCTTTCTTT. Its translation: CASSEYRGNTEAFF.

Many counts were recorded for this clonotype. This chain connects TRBV2 to TRBJ1-2, with D possibly being TRBD1 (6 bases). V lost 9 bases, J lost 2 bases, and 16 bases lay in between. Germline V gene lookup returns CDR1 SNHLY and CDR2 FYNNEI. The CDR3 is made up of 14 amino acids. The CDR3 nucleotides read TGTGCCAGTTCCCGGGACACTATAAACTATGGCTACACCTTC. It specifies CASSRDTINYGYTF. Filled out from reference TRBV2 and TRBJ1-2, the complete variable domain reads EPEVTQTPSHQVTQMGQEVILRCVPISNHLYFYWYRQILGQKVEFLVSFYNNEISEKSEIFDDQFSVERPDGSNFTLKIRSTKLEDSAMYFCASSRDTINYGYTFGSGTRLTVV.

This clonotype was recorded many times. The chain uses TRBV6-1 and TRBJ1-2; D uncertain. The germline V gene encodes CDR1 MNHNS and CDR2 SASEGT. The CDR3 has 11 residues. V gave up 2 bases and J gave up 7 bases, with 5 bases separating them. CDR3 DNA sequence: TGTGCCAGCAGTGAACTAGGTGGCTACACCTTC. Amino acid sequence: CASSELGGYTF.